These T cell receptor beta chains were read from a single sample in a study of regulatory T cells in long-lasting Graves disease. TCRdb itself ran the multiplex PCR reads through MiXCR, one entry per CDR3 protein. Of about 540,000 distinct CDR3 sequences detected, less than 15% appear once; the ten largest clones hold roughly a tenth. The same data also contributed to another study, on T cells in Graves' hyperthyroidism and ophthalmopathy.

Sample: peripheral blood mononuclear cells (PBMCs), taken at new diagnosis, from a patient treated with antithyroid drugs. Receptors originate from a man aged 30 to 39 with Graves disease. CDR3s include the opening cysteine and the closing phenylalanine or tryptophan. A D gene is named only where the DNA matches it firmly. Clone size is given for some rows only: seen once, a few or many times, or a class if the clone is expanded.

d_call,j_call,v_call,clone_size,cdr3_aa,cdr3_nt
-,TRBJ2-1,TRBV28,many,CAPYDEQFF,TGTGCCCCCTACGATGAGCAGTTCTTC
-,TRBJ2-7,TRBV6-1,many,CASTRGNYEQYF,TGTGCCAGCACTCGGGGCAACTACGAGCAGTACTTC
-,TRBJ2-3,TRBV11-2,few,CASSLNDFLNTDTQYF,TGTGCCAGCAGCTTAAATGACTTTCTAAACACAGATACGCAGTATTTT
TRBD1,TRBJ2-6,TRBV30,-,CASGQGSTGANVLTF,TGTGCCTCCGGACAGGGAAGCACTGGGGCCAACGTCCTGACTTTC
-,TRBJ2-7,TRBV29-1,many,CSVEDSSYEQYF,TGCAGCGTTGAAGACAGTTCCTACGAGCAGTACTTC
-,TRBJ2-7,TRBV20-1,-,CSAAAVIWDEQYF,TGCAGTGCCGCAGCGGTAATATGGGACGAGCAGTACTTC
-,TRBJ1-1,TRBV2,few,CASGMDMNTEAFF,TGTGCCAGCGGGATGGACATGAACACTGAAGCTTTCTTT
-,TRBJ1-5,TRBV28,many,CASSFIDQPQHF,TGTGCCAGCAGTTTTATTGATCAGCCCCAGCATTTT
-,TRBJ2-3,TRBV12-5,many,CASGFIAEKASDTQYF,TGTGCTAGTGGCTTTATAGCGGAAAAAGCCTCGGATACGCAGTATTTT
TRBD2,TRBJ2-2,TRBV12-3/TRBV12-4,many,CASGGVGFAAGELFF,TGTGCCAGCGGGGGGGTCGGTTTTGCGGCCGGGGAGCTGTTTTTT
TRBD2,TRBJ2-1,TRBV6-2/TRBV6-3,-,CASSLFLAGGSGEQFF,TGTGCCAGCAGTCTCTTCTTAGCGGGGGGGTCGGGAGAGCAGTTCTTC
-,TRBJ2-1,TRBV7-3,many,CASSLTGPGSSYNEQFF,TGTGCCAGCAGCTTAACCGGGCCAGGGAGCTCCTACAATGAGCAGTTCTTC
-,TRBJ2-7,TRBV11-2,many,CASSPSVYEQYF,TGTGCCAGCAGCCCGAGCGTCTACGAGCAGTACTTC
-,TRBJ1-1,TRBV20-1,many,CSARLGGWSNTEAFF,TGCAGTGCTCGTCTTGGAGGCTGGTCAAACACTGAAGCTTTCTTT
-,TRBJ1-1,TRBV2,many,CASSEEAGNAFF,TGTGCCAGCAGTGAGGAGGCGGGTAACGCTTTCTTT
-,TRBJ2-7,TRBV30,few,CAWSIGTSYEQYF,TGTGCCTGGAGTATTGGGACTTCCTACGAGCAGTACTTC
-,TRBJ2-3,TRBV9,few,CASSSAVGVRDTQYF,TGTGCCAGCAGCTCGGCTGTTGGAGTCAGAGATACGCAGTATTTT
-,TRBJ2-2,TRBV19,-,CASSIGTLRQDINTGELFF,TGTGCCAGTAGTATAGGAACCCTCCGACAGGATATTAACACCGGGGAGCTGTTTTTT
-,TRBJ2-7,TRBV3-1,few,CATSPRGQINSYEQYF,TGTGCCACCTCACCTCGCGGACAGATAAACTCCTACGAGCAGTACTTC
-,TRBJ2-3,TRBV19,-,CASNRAGDTQYF,TGTGCCAGTAACAGGGCGGGAGATACGCAGTATTTT
TRBD2,TRBJ2-1,TRBV20-1,many,CSADPATSGRDEQFF,TGCAGTGCCGACCCCGCGACTAGCGGGAGAGATGAGCAGTTCTTC
-,TRBJ2-3,TRBV24-1,-,CATHPGAADTQYF,TGTGCCACCCACCCGGGGGCCGCAGATACGCAGTATTTT
TRBD1,TRBJ1-2,TRBV24-1,many,CATSDPGTGPFYTF,TGTGCCACCAGTGATCCCGGGACAGGGCCATTCTACACCTTC
-,TRBJ2-1,TRBV7-9,-,CASYGGQTFYNEQFF,TGTGCCAGCTATGGGGGTCAGACCTTTTACAATGAGCAGTTCTTC
-,TRBJ2-7,TRBV9,few,CASSVRDWGPYEQYF,TGTGCCAGCAGCGTCAGGGACTGGGGCCCCTACGAGCAGTACTTC
TRBD1,TRBJ1-2,TRBV4-2,-,CASSQDRRPTGEGGCTF,TGTGCCAGCAGCCAGGATAGACGACCGACAGGGGAGGGTGGCTGCACCTTC
-,TRBJ2-1,TRBV10-1,many,CASSVGSTSYNEQFF,TGCGCCAGCAGTGTAGGGTCTACCTCCTACAATGAGCAGTTCTTC
-,TRBJ1-1,TRBV12-3/TRBV12-4,many,CASSSFLRRGTEAFF,TGTGCCAGCAGTTCGTTCCTCAGGAGGGGGACTGAAGCTTTCTTT
TRBD2,TRBJ2-1,TRBV12-3/TRBV12-4,-,CASSVSGGYTNEQFF,TGTGCCAGCAGTGTTAGCGGGGGGTACACCAATGAGCAGTTCTTC
-,TRBJ2-7,TRBV7-2,many,CASSLDPWTYEQYF,TGTGCCAGCAGCTTAGACCCGTGGACCTACGAGCAGTACTTC
-,TRBJ2-7,TRBV25-1,many,CASSFQGSGEQYF,TGTGCCAGCAGTTTCCAGGGGAGTGGCGAGCAGTACTTC
-,TRBJ2-1,TRBV12-5,few,CASARWDGNEQFF,TGTGCTAGTGCCCGGTGGGACGGGAATGAGCAGTTCTTC
-,TRBJ1-5,TRBV2,-,CASRAGNSNQPQHF,TGTGCCAGCCGCGCCGGGAATAGCAATCAGCCCCAGCATTTT
TRBD1,TRBJ1-2,TRBV9,-,CASSVEQGAGYTF,TGTGCCAGCAGCGTAGAGCAGGGGGCTGGCTACACCTTC
-,TRBJ1-4,TRBV5-8,-,CASSLVGFDEKLFF,TGTGCCAGCAGCTTAGTGGGGTTTGATGAAAAACTGTTTTTT
TRBD1,TRBJ2-2,TRBV6-1,many,CASRPGQGYGELFF,TGTGCCAGCAGGCCGGGACAGGGATACGGGGAGCTGTTTTTT
TRBD2,TRBJ2-7,TRBV6-1,once,CASSPGTSGREIYEQYF,TGTGCCAGCAGCCCGGGGACTAGCGGGAGGGAGATCTACGAGCAGTACTTC
-,TRBJ2-7,TRBV5-1,many,CASSPETLSSYEQYF,TGCGCCAGCAGCCCGGAGACACTGAGCTCCTACGAGCAGTACTTC
-,TRBJ1-5,TRBV7-2,-,CASSSGPQGQPQHF,TGTGCCAGCAGCTCGGGCCCCCAGGGGCAGCCCCAGCATTTT
-,TRBJ2-5,TRBV27,many,CASSLAGTRRGERQETQYF,TGTGCCAGCAGTTTGGCCGGGACACGTCGTGGGGAAAGACAAGAGACCCAGTACTTC
-,TRBJ1-5,TRBV6-1,-,CASRNPDTSYSNQPQHF,TGTGCCAGCAGGAACCCGGACACCTCTTATAGCAATCAGCCCCAGCATTTT
TRBD1,TRBJ2-6,TRBV5-1,few,CASSLGVGQGSGANVLTF,TGCGCCAGCAGCTTGGGTGTAGGACAGGGATCCGGGGCCAACGTCCTGACTTTC
-,TRBJ2-1,TRBV5-1,many,CASSLRRADEQFF,TGCGCCAGCAGCTTGCGGAGGGCGGATGAGCAGTTCTTC
-,TRBJ2-3,TRBV18,-,CASSPPNRDGTDTQYF,TGTGCCAGCTCACCACCTAACAGGGATGGCACAGATACGCAGTATTTT
-,TRBJ2-1,TRBV5-1,many,CASGLGERSYNEQFF,TGCGCCAGCGGACTCGGGGAGCGGTCCTACAATGAGCAGTTCTTC
TRBD2,TRBJ2-3,TRBV20-1,-,CSARDNSREFTDTQYF,TGCAGTGCTAGAGATAATTCGCGGGAGTTCACAGATACGCAGTATTTT
-,TRBJ1-1,TRBV2,many,CASSVRQTNTEAFF,TGTGCCAGCAGTGTTAGACAGACGAACACTGAAGCTTTCTTT
-,TRBJ2-7,TRBV3-1,many,CASSQDRGGSQEQYF,TGTGCCAGCAGCCAAGATCGGGGCGGGTCCCAGGAGCAGTACTTC
TRBD1,TRBJ2-3,TRBV25-1,-,CASSPTGTGSDTQYF,TGTGCCAGCAGTCCTACCGGGACAGGGAGCGATACGCAGTATTTT
-,TRBJ1-1,TRBV5-1,many,CASSTLRANTEAFF,TGCGCCAGCAGTACTCTCAGGGCGAACACTGAAGCTTTCTTT
-,TRBJ1-2,TRBV12-3/TRBV12-4,many,CASSRIQGVYGYTF,TGTGCCAGCAGTCGCATCCAGGGAGTCTATGGCTACACCTTC
TRBD2,TRBJ2-1,TRBV2,-,CASIGSGRGEQFF,TGTGCCAGCATTGGTAGCGGGAGGGGTGAGCAGTTCTTC
-,TRBJ2-5,TRBV6-2/TRBV6-3,many,CASRIALSGTQYF,TGTGCCAGCAGAATAGCACTATCGGGGACCCAGTACTTC
TRBD2,TRBJ2-5,TRBV2,-,CASSVGAIREGETQYF,TGTGCCAGCAGTGTCGGAGCGATCAGGGAGGGGGAGACCCAGTACTTC